The T cell receptor (beta chain) under discussion was sequenced for a study of blood T cell repertoires in COVID-19 (dated by TCRdb to about 2020). The study in broad terms: The collaborator samples originated in the United States, Italy and Spain and spanned the acute and convalescent phases of COVID-19. The dataset comprised deeply sampled blood TCRbeta repertoires from subjects exposed to, actively infected with, or recovered from COVID-19. Samples were obtained from the ongoing ImmuneRACE study (first 160 participants) and from about 1,300 subjects provided by 6 global collaborators. The material from the prospective study consisted of cDNA or gDNA derived from T cells, B-cell-depleted T cells, or PBMCs. The sample metadata nearly always contained a de-identified subject ID, COVID-19 status, age in years and sex. A freely available public database, intended as a resource for researchers studying the immune response to SARS-CoV-2, is where the repertoires were released. Where HLA class I and class II types were available, the types were taken from metadata supplied by the sample provider, not from assay-based typing. Overall results and qualifications from the work: How much clinical and demographic metadata was included differed by source and by participant, and the metadata was provided uncurated.

Each collaborating institution followed its own protocols to collect whole blood in K2EDTA tubes. Collaborator samples were shipped for TCRbeta analysis as frozen whole blood, isolated PBMCs, or DNA extracted from either sample type. Note on this clone: Its antigen is not yet known. The record has no base qualities; no much larger clone is one base away.

Inclusive of the bounding cysteine and phenylalanine, the CDR3 is 15 residues long. The DNA shown is the 45-base CDR3, in frame from base 1. V is cut back by 7 bases and J by 10 bases, with 9 bases in the junction unmatched. Based on the germline V gene (reference sequence), the CDR1 and CDR2 sequences are LNHDA and SQIVND. The immunoSEQ Assay, a bias-controlled multiplex PCR, was used to amplify TCRbeta CDR3 regions from genomic DNA. The study's own analysis went as follows. Within the assay, amplification of reference gene primers was used to estimate how many nucleated cells each sample contained. To quantify the absolute abundance of each unique TCRbeta CDR3 rearrangement, sequence reads were collapsed and filtered. For each sample, productive Simpson clonality was calculated by taking the square root of Simpson's diversity index across productive rearrangements. Held by TCRdb, this immuneACCESS table contains in-frame sequences only and omits some clones. Under half of the omission traces to an unresolved V gene where checked; the cause of the rest is unknown. The V and J calls and clone size come from that table; D and trimming were worked out from the DNA. For this sample there are some 96,000 clones; approximately 86% appear just once. Of the sample, around a tenth is held by the ten largest clones.

This TCR derives from a man in his forties or fifties with acute or convalescent COVID-19. Sequenced input: peripheral blood. This chain joins TRBV19 to TRBJ2-1; 14 central nucleotides agree with TRBD2. At the DNA level, the sequence is TGTGCCAGTACCCAGGGGACTAGCGGGAGCATGGAGCAGTTCTTC. Its protein is CASTQGTSGSMEQFF.